The 14 T cell receptor beta chains reported below all come from one sample, sequenced in a study of spatial heterogeneity in lung cancer. Points from the study as a whole: Expanded alpha and beta TCR counts within tumors tracked tumor mutation counts.

Antigens for these TCRs are unknown. TCRdb reanalysed the 5' RACE reads using MiXCR and keeps one entry per CDR3 protein. The top ten clones hold about 23% of a sample with about 18,000 distinct CDR3 sequences, around 8.1% of them seen once. Time point in this sample: sample taken at primary tumor resection. The sequenced sample was lung tumor tissue, obtained at surgery. The receptor source for this set is a male donor with early-stage non-small cell lung cancer.

This clonotype showed up just a few times. The CDR3 coding sequence is TGTGCCAGCAGCTTGGCAGGCCCCTACAATGAGCAGTTCTTC. Its protein is CASSLAGPYNEQFF. V and J are TRBV7-3 and TRBJ2-1; D is undetermined. Trimming removed 3 bases from V and 2 bases from J, with 8 bases in between. The CDR3 covers 14 residues. In germline, CDR1 is SGHTA, CDR2 FQGTGA.

The V gene is TRBV11-1, the J gene TRBJ2-6; 9 bases agree with TRBD1. V lost 6 bases, J lost 0 bases, and 9 bases stayed unmatched. The CDR3 spans 18 residues. Germline CDR1 SGHAT, CDR2 FQDESV (reference sequence). The CDR3 region is CASSSGTGRSSGANVLTF. In DNA, the CDR3 is TGTGCCAGCAGTTCCGGGACAGGGAGGAGCTCTGGGGCCAACGTCCTGACTTTC.

With respect to this clonotype: A much more abundant neighbour one base away suggests this may be a read error. The chain links TRBV6-1 to TRBJ2-7; D not certain. CDR1 MNHNS and CDR2 SASEGT come from the germline V gene. The CDR3 runs 13 residues. Here the CDR3 DNA reads TGCGTTAGTGGGGTGTCATCGACCTACGAGCGGTACTTC. It yields the protein CVSGVSSTYERYF.

The V call is TRBV6-2 or TRBV6-3, the J call TRBJ2-7; TRBD1 agrees at 7 bases. Germline V lookup: CDR1 MNHEY, CDR2 SVGEGT. The length of the CDR3 is 12 residues. V trimming: 6 bases; J trimming: 7 bases; junction bases outside the gene matches: 6. Here the CDR3 DNA reads TGTGCCAGCAGGCCGACAGGGTATGAGCAGTACTTC. Translation: CASRPTGYEQYF.

The chain combines TRBV7-9 with TRBJ2-1; a weak D match, TRBD2 (5 bases). The V and J ends lost 0 bases and 3 bases respectively, with 6 bases between them. CDR1 and CDR2 (germline): SEHNR, FQNEAQ (reference sequence). The CDR3 contains 14 residues. The chain's CDR3 is CASSLAGSYNEQFF. CDR3 DNA: TGTGCCAGCAGCTTAGCGGGGAGCTACAATGAGCAGTTCTTC.

The CDR3, as DNA: TGTGCCAGCAGCTTAGACCCACTCTCCTACGAGCAGTACTTC. This codes for CASSLDPLSYEQYF. The rearrangement uses TRBV7-8 and TRBJ2-7; D is undetermined. Per the germline V gene, CDR1 is SGHVS and CDR2 is FQNEAQ. The CDR3 runs 14 residues. With 1 base removed from V and 0 bases from J, the gap between germline ends came to 7 bases.

This clonotype showed up many times. The chain couples TRBV28 to TRBJ2-7, with D possibly being TRBD2 (7 bases). V lost 3 bases to trimming and J lost 0 bases, with 18 bases between them. Germline V gene sequence: CDR1 MDHEN, CDR2 SYDVKM. There are 17 residues in the CDR3. The CDR3 spells CASSLGGAGGSSYEQYF. The CDR3 DNA reads TGTGCCAGCAGTTTGGGGGGGGCTGGAGGGAGCTCCTACGAGCAGTACTTC.

The sample holds many counts of this clonotype. J is TRBJ2-5 and V is TRBV5-1; 8 bases are a match to TRBD2. The V segment lost 1 base and the J segment 5 bases; nucleotides outside the gene matches: 10. Germline loops: CDR1 SGHRS, CDR2 YFSETQ. The CDR3 is 16 residues long. The CDR3 coding sequence is TGCGCCAGCAGCTTGCGCGGGGGGACAACGAGGGAGACCCAGTACTTC. This codes for CASSLRGGTTRETQYF.

This clonotype was found many times. This chain connects TRBV7-9 to TRBJ2-1; D may be TRBD1 (6 bases). The ends were cut back, 5 bases at V and 0 bases at J, with 11 bases in the middle. The CDR3 spans 15 residues. Germline loops: CDR1 SEHNR, CDR2 FQNEAQ (reference sequence). CDR3 DNA: TGTGCCAGCAGCCATCGGACAGTCTCCTACAATGAGCAGTTCTTC. As protein: CASSHRTVSYNEQFF.

This clonotype was seen more than once but under ten times. The V gene is TRBV4-2, the J gene TRBJ1-1; D uncertain. The germline CDR1 and CDR2 sequences are LGHNA and YNFKEQ. V was pared by 1 base and J by 4 bases, with 7 bases between. The CDR3 sequence is 13 residues long. In nucleotides, the CDR3 is TGTGCCAGCAGCCAAGTAGGAGGCACTGAAGCTTTCTTT. Amino acids: CASSQVGGTEAFF.

This clonotype was found many times. The chain links TRBV3-1 to TRBJ2-3, with 11 positions matching TRBD2. In germline, CDR1 is LGHDT, CDR2 YNNKEL (reference sequence). The CDR3 runs to 16 residues. J was trimmed by 5 bases and V by 2 bases; bases with no gene match: 6. CDR3 residues: CASSQYSGGAEDTQYF. CDR3 bases: TGTGCCAGCAGCCAATATAGCGGGGGGGCGGAAGATACGCAGTATTTT.

A single count supports this clonotype. Likely a read error: the CDR3 ends without its conserved phenylalanine or tryptophan. The rearrangement uses TRBV25-1 and TRBJ2-7; D is undetermined. The CDR3 loop spans 14 amino acids. The V gene's germline CDR1 is MGHDK and CDR2 SYGVNS. Trimming shortened V by 6 bases and J by 1 base, and 13 bases separated the two germline ends. The DNA for the CDR3 is TGTGCCAGCAGCCGGGTCCGTGGGTCCTACGAGCAGTACCTC. It codes for CASSRVRGSYEQYL.

This clonotype was seen many times. The chain has TRBV18 and TRBJ1-6; 8 bases are shared with TRBD1. The CDR3 sequence is 15 residues long. Looked up from germline, CDR1 is KGHSH and CDR2 is LQKENI. J was trimmed by 7 bases and V by 6 bases; bases with no gene match: 8. The CDR3 DNA reads TGTGCCAGCTCTCGGGGGACAGGTGAAAATTCACCCCTCCACTTT. As protein: CASSRGTGENSPLHF.

This clonotype was observed many times. V gene TRBV12-3 or TRBV12-4 combines with J gene TRBJ1-3, with D possibly TRBD1 on 5 matching bases. The length of the CDR3 is 14 residues. V shed 2 bases and J shed 4 bases, with 9 bases lying between them. Here the CDR3 DNA reads TGTGCCAGCAGTTTACAGGGTGCAGGAAACACCATATATTTT. Its protein product is CASSLQGAGNTIYF.